This T cell receptor (beta chain) was sequenced during a study of Graves' ophthalmopathy and Graves' hyperthyroidism. Points from the study as a whole: The 13-signature model separated ophthalmopathy from stable hyperthyroidism at over 85% sensitivity and roughly 80% specificity. Blood was where most expanded thyroid clonotypes above 0.001 frequency also turned up.

Certain patients, namely those with other autoimmune diseases, uncontrolled infections, pregnancy or lactation, were excluded. Physicians reached a diagnosis by relying on clinical symptoms, serum thyroxine, TRAb, thyroid ultrasound and orbital computed tomography. Germline-derived CDR1 and CDR2 are LNHDA and SQIVND (reference sequence). V dropped 2 bases and J dropped 1 base, with 11 bases sitting between them. The CDR3 contains 15 residues. Many counts were recorded for this clonotype. The antigen is not known. TCR beta CDR3 amplification used RNA transcripts. HTBI primers were employed in first-round RT-PCR, then a second-round multiplex PCR followed. From the multiplex PCR reads, TCRdb called clonotypes with MiXCR, one entry per CDR3 protein. The data show hundreds of thousands of distinct CDR3 sequences, about 41% seen once.

The chain couples TRBV19 to TRBJ1-2; D remains ambiguous. The sequence was obtained from an adult man with Graves' ophthalmopathy. The source material was peripheral blood. In nucleotides, the CDR3 is TGTGCCAGTAGTATATGGGCCGGGGATAACTATGGCTACACCTTC. This sequence encodes CASSIWAGDNYGYTF.